These 3 T cell receptor beta chains came from one sample sequenced in a study of OX40 agonist ivuxolimab in advanced cancers. Sequenced by immunoSEQ multiplex PCR; TCRdb stores in-frame clones only, minus some. The profile shows tens of thousands of clones, 80% to 90% of them singletons. Material: CD4+ or CD8+ T cells sorted from blood, obtained in a trial of the OX40 agonist ivuxolimab. These receptors originate from an adult with an advanced solid tumor such as melanoma, head and neck, liver or kidney cancer.

The chain links TRBV10-2 to TRBJ2-1, with 8 bases aligning to TRBD2. The length of the CDR3 is 18 residues. Germline V lookup: CDR1 WSHSY, CDR2 SAAADI. With V trimmed by 6 bases and J by 1 base, 14 bases remained unmatched. The CDR3 sequence is CASSDLIKRGPSYNEQFF. DNA of the CDR3: TGCGCCAGCAGCGATTTAATTAAGCGGGGGCCTTCCTACAATGAGCAGTTCTTC.

The V gene is TRBV28, the J gene TRBJ1-5, with D possibly matching TRBD1 (5 bases). CDR1 is MDHEN, CDR2 SYDVKM, per germline. V lost 5 bases to trimming and J lost 6 bases, with 8 bases between them. This CDR3 is built from 12 residues. The CDR3 loop reads CASSLGRQPQHF. The CDR3 region has the DNA TGTGCCAGCAGTCTGGGACGTCAGCCCCAGCATTTT. Drawing the rest from reference TRBV28 and TRBJ1-5, the complete variable domain is DVKVTQSSRYLVKRTGEKVFLECVQDMDHENMFWYRQDPGLGLRLIYFSYDVKMKEKGDIPEGYSVSREKKERFSLILESASTNQTSMYLCASSLGRQPQHFGDGTRLSIL.

The rearrangement uses TRBV7-2 and TRBJ2-1, with 8 bases identical to TRBD1. Germline CDR1 is SGHTA and CDR2 is FQGNSA. V lost 5 bases to trimming and J lost 6 bases; unmatched junction nucleotides: 6. The CDR3 has 14 residues. The CDR3, as DNA: TGTGCCAGCAGCCCAGACAGGGGAGGCAATGAGCAGTTCTTC. Its translation: CASSPDRGGNEQFF.